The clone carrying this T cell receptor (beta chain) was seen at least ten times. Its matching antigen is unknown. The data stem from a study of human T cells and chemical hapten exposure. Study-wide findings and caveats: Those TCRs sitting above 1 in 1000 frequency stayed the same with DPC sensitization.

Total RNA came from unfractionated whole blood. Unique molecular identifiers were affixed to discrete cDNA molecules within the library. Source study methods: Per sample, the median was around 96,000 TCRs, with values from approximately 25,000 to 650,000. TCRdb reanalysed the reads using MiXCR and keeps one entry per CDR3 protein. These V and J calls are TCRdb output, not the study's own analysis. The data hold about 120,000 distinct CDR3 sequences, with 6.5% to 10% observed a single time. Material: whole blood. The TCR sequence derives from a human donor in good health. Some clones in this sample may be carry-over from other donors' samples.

The CDR3 region has the DNA TGTGCCAGCACTAGAGGGGGGACGGTAAATTCACCCCTCCACTTT. It encodes CASTRGGTVNSPLHF. The chain links TRBV12-3 or TRBV12-4 to TRBJ1-6; TRBD1 might be the D (6 bases). The CDR3 is made up of 15 amino acids. The V and J ends lost 7 bases and 7 bases respectively, with 17 bases between them.